The 29 T cell receptor beta chains below were found in one sample sequenced in a study of cytomegalovirus exposure and HLA in healthy donors. This PCR relied on a set of 60 Vbeta primers and 13 Jbeta primers. The repertoire was sequenced with immunoSEQ multiplex PCR; TCRdb's copy has only in-frame clones and lacks some. This repertoire shows 100,000 to 150,000 clones, roughly 88% found once; its top ten account for about 3%. Material: PBMCs. The receptors stem from a woman aged 18-29 years in good health and CMV-seropositive.

This chain connects TRBV2 to TRBJ1-2; 10 nucleotides line up with TRBD1. V dropped 5 bases and J dropped 7; count of bases not matched to a gene: 7. Germline V gene sequence: CDR1 SNHLY, CDR2 FYNNEI. The CDR3 contains 14 residues. The CDR3 bases are TGTGCCAGCAGTCCCGACAGGGGGCGCGTTGGCTACACCTTC. Residues: CASSPDRGRVGYTF.

This sequence joins TRBV5-1 and TRBJ2-7; maybe TRBD2 (5 bases). Germline-derived CDR1 and CDR2 are SGHRS and YFSETQ. CDR3 length: 14 residues. V gave up 4 bases and J gave up 0 bases, with 11 bases separating them. CDR3 sequence reads: CASSLRDSSYEQYF. In DNA form, the CDR3 reads TGCGCCAGCAGCCTCCGGGATTCCTCCTACGAGCAGTACTTC.

The rearrangement uses TRBV15 and TRBJ1-1, with D hard to call. Trimming removed 6 bases at V and 5 bases at J, with 13 bases between. CDR3 size: 13 residues. Germline V gene data show CDR1 as LNHNV and CDR2 as YYDKDF (reference sequence). The CDR3 region is CATSFGPGTEAFF. The CDR3 nucleotides read TGTGCCACCAGTTTCGGACCGGGGACTGAAGCTTTCTTT.

The chain combines TRBV5-4 with TRBJ2-3, with 16 bases matching TRBD2. The V and J ends lost 3 bases and 5 bases, in that order; junction bases with no gene match: 6. Germline V gene sequence: CDR1 SGHNT, CDR2 YYREEE (reference sequence). This CDR3 spans 17 amino acids. The CDR3 DNA is TGTGCCAGCAGCTCGGGACTAGCGGGGGGGCGGGTAGATACGCAGTATTTT. This translates into CASSSGLAGGRVDTQYF.

The V gene is TRBV7-9, the J gene TRBJ2-5, with 9 nucleotides matching TRBD2. This CDR3 is built from 19 residues. Germline V gives CDR1 SEHNR, CDR2 FQNEAQ (reference sequence). V trimming: 5 bases; J trimming: 5 bases; junction bases outside the gene matches: 21. CDR3 loop: CASSPVRTSGPPTGETQYF. The DNA of the CDR3 is TGTGCCAGCAGCCCTGTTCGCACTAGCGGGCCCCCGACGGGGGAGACCCAGTACTTC.

The chain employs TRBV27 and TRBJ2-1; weak D call: TRBD2 (6 bases). V was clipped by 2 bases and J by 15 bases, with 14 bases between them. Germline CDR1 and CDR2: MNHEY and SMNVEV (reference sequence). The CDR3 length is 12 residues. This chain's CDR3 is CASSLGGFDRFF. The CDR3 nucleotides read TGTGCCAGCAGTTTAGGGGGGTTTGATCGGTTCTTC.

J is TRBJ1-2 and V is TRBV7-9; no definite D call. V was clipped by 3 bases and J by 4 bases, with 12 bases between them. This CDR3 contains 14 residues. CDR1 and CDR2 (germline): SEHNR, FQNEAQ (reference sequence). The CDR3 is CASSLLQLIYGYTF. The CDR3 nucleotides read TGTGCCAGCAGCTTGTTACAGCTAATCTATGGCTACACCTTC.

The rearrangement joins TRBV5-1 to TRBJ1-6, with 10 bases aligning to TRBD1. Germline lookup yields CDR1 SGHRS and CDR2 YFSETQ. With V trimmed by 3 bases and J by 7 bases, 1 base remained unmatched. This CDR3 has 14 amino acids. The CDR3 is CASSSTGGNSPLHF. Written as DNA, the CDR3 is TGCGCCAGCAGCTCGACAGGGGGCAATTCACCCCTCCACTTT.

This clone appeared a few times. In the same sample, other DNA sequences code for this CDR3. The chain employs TRBV29-1 and TRBJ2-7; weak D call: TRBD1 (5 bases). Trimming pared 6 bases from V and 4 bases from J, leaving 19 bases between. The germline CDR1 and CDR2 sequences are SQVTM and ANQGSEA. CDR3 size: 14 residues. The CDR3 protein is CSVGIQAPAYEQYF. CDR3 sequence (DNA): TGCAGCGTCGGAATACAGGCGCCGGCATACGAGCAGTACTTC.

This chain uses TRBV2 with TRBJ2-5; the match to TRBD2 covers 7 bases. The J call may not be correct, given that the DNA end is closer to TRBJ2-7. This CDR3 has 13 amino acids. Germline V gene lookup returns CDR1 SNHLY and CDR2 FYNNEI. CDR3 sequence: CASRDGLAYEQYF. The DNA for the CDR3 is TGTGCCAGCAGAGACGGACTAGCCTACGAGCAGTACTTC.

The J gene is TRBJ1-1, the V gene TRBV11-2; unclear D gene. The CDR3 loop spans 15 amino acids. The V end was cut by 0 bases, the J end by 5 bases, with 13 bases between. Germline CDR1 and CDR2: SGHAT and FQNNGV. CDR3 loop: CASSLDGEGWTEAFF. CDR3 DNA sequence: TGTGCCAGCAGCTTAGACGGCGAGGGTTGGACTGAAGCTTTCTTT.

This chain joins TRBV30 and TRBJ1-1, with D possibly being TRBD1 (6 bases). Germline CDR1 GTSNPN, CDR2 SVGIG (reference sequence). Trimming left V 0 bases short and J 8 bases short, with 7 bases between. The CDR3 is made up of 11 amino acids. The DNA of the CDR3 is TGTGCCTGGAGTGTACAGGGAGAAGCTTTCTTT. This translates into CAWSVQGEAFF.

This clone was seen a handful of times. V gene TRBV28 combines with J gene TRBJ1-1; D possibly corresponds to TRBD1 (6 bases). Per germline, CDR1 MDHEN and CDR2 SYDVKM. Trimming took off 3 bases at V and 7 bases at J, with 12 bases between the two ends. The CDR3 is made up of 13 amino acids. CDR3 region: CASSFNTGLEAFF. The CDR3, as DNA: TGTGCCAGCAGTTTTAATACAGGGCTTGAAGCTTTCTTT.

This clone was seen once. The chain employs TRBV6-1 and TRBJ2-7, with D possibly TRBD2 on 7 matching bases. V lost 4 bases and J 5 bases, leaving 9 bases between the germline ends. CDR3 size: 12 residues. Per the germline V gene, CDR1 is MNHNS and CDR2 is SASEGT. The CDR3 nucleotides read TGTGCCAGCAGTGGGGAGGGGGACGAGCAGTACTTC. Its translation is CASSGEGDEQYF.

The rearrangement joins TRBV5-6 to TRBJ2-2; 11 nucleotides agree with TRBD2. The CDR3 runs to 16 residues. In germline, CDR1 is SGHDT, CDR2 YYEEEE. With V trimmed by 2 bases and J by 1 base, 1 base remained unmatched. DNA for the CDR3: TGTGCCAGCAGCTTACTAGCGGGGGAGAACACCGGGGAGCTGTTTTTT. It codes for CASSLLAGENTGELFF.

The chain recombines TRBV2 with TRBJ2-7; maybe TRBD1 (6 bases). Germline CDR1 SNHLY, CDR2 FYNNEI. This CDR3 comprises 11 residues. V was clipped by 6 bases and J by 6 bases, with 9 bases between them. The CDR3 spells CASRVTGEQYF. Here the CDR3 DNA reads TGTGCCAGCAGGGTGACAGGCGAGCAGTACTTC.

V gene TRBV6-1 combines with J gene TRBJ2-3, with D perhaps TRBD2 (5 bases). V was pared by 4 bases and J by 4 bases, with 12 bases between. The CDR3 spans 14 residues. Germline assignment: CDR1 MNHNS and CDR2 SASEGT. The CDR3 DNA is TGTGCCAGCAGTGTTGAGGGCCGCGCAGATACGCAGTATTTT. Encoded protein: CASSVEGRADTQYF.

The chain is built from TRBV2 and TRBJ2-7; 7 bases line up with TRBD1. Per the germline V gene, CDR1 is SNHLY and CDR2 is FYNNEI. With 6 bases clipped from V and 3 bases from J, the junction kept 8 bases outside the gene matches. The CDR3 consists of 14 residues. DNA for the CDR3: TGTGCCAGCAGCCCTCCCGGGACAGTCTACGAGCAGTACTTC. It specifies CASSPPGTVYEQYF. The full variable domain, its missing parts supplied by reference TRBV2 and TRBJ2-7, is EPEVTQTPSHQVTQMGQEVILRCVPISNHLYFYWYRQILGQKVEFLVSFYNNEISEKSEIFDDQFSVERPDGSNFTLKIRSTKLEDSAMYFCASSPPGTVYEQYFGPGTRLTVT.

The chain joins TRBV5-1 to TRBJ2-3, with no clear D. Germline-derived CDR1 and CDR2 are SGHRS and YFSETQ. This CDR3 is built from 14 residues. V lost 6 bases and J 1 base, leaving 12 bases between the germline ends. CDR3 nucleotides: TGCGCCAGCAAATTAGAACCCGGCACAGATACGCAGTATTTT. Translating gives CASKLEPGTDTQYF.

This chain connects TRBV7-9 to TRBJ2-5; 7 bases match TRBD2. This CDR3 has 15 residues. V shed 5 bases and J 1 base; nucleotides not matched to a gene: 7. Germline values: CDR1 SEHNR, CDR2 FQNEAQ (reference sequence). The CDR3 reads CASSIIPSGQETQYF. The CDR3 DNA follows: TGTGCCAGCAGCATTATACCTAGCGGCCAAGAGACCCAGTACTTC.

Written as DNA, the CDR3 is TGTGCCAGCAGCAAGGGACACCTTCCTGATGAGCAGTTCTTC. Encoded protein: CASSKGHLPDEQFF. The rearrangement joins TRBV27 to TRBJ2-1, with a weak D call TRBD1 (6 bases). CDR1 and CDR2 (germline): MNHEY, SMNVEV (reference sequence). The length of the CDR3 is 14 residues. Deletions cut 6 bases from V and 8 bases from J, with 17 bases between.

Details on this clone: Additional DNA sequences in this sample encode the identical CDR3. The rearrangement links TRBV6-5 to TRBJ1-1; 9 bases map to TRBD1. Looked up from germline, CDR1 is MNHEY and CDR2 is SVGAGI. The CDR3 has 13 amino acids. Germline trimming cut 2 bases from V and 5 bases from J; bases unmatched to any gene: 0. CDR3 nucleotides: TGTGCCAGCAGTTACGGACAGGGGACTGAAGCTTTCTTT. This translates into CASSYGQGTEAFF.

The J gene is TRBJ2-3, the V gene TRBV5-1, with TRBD2 identical over 8 bases. CDR3 length equals 17 residues. With 3 bases clipped from V and 3 bases from J, the junction kept 12 bases outside the gene matches. Germline assignment: CDR1 SGHRS and CDR2 YFSETQ. CDR3 protein: CASSSGGAGVSTDTQYF. The CDR3 bases are TGCGCCAGCAGCTCTGGTGGAGCGGGGGTTTCTACAGATACGCAGTATTTT.

V and J are TRBV9 and TRBJ1-2; TRBD1 is a possible D gene (5 bases). V was pared by 0 bases and J by 7 bases, with 13 bases between. The CDR3 spans 14 residues. Germline CDR1 is SGDLS and CDR2 is YYNGEE. The CDR3 loop reads CASSVAEGLSGYTF. The DNA for the CDR3 is TGTGCCAGCAGCGTAGCGGAGGGGCTGAGTGGCTACACCTTC. The full variable domain, completed using reference TRBV9 and TRBJ1-2, is DSGVTQTPKHLITATGQRVTLRCSPRSGDLSVYWYQQSLDQGLQFLIQYYNGEERAKGNILERFSAQQFPDLHSELNLSSLELGDSALYFCASSVAEGLSGYTFGSGTRLTVV.

The chain employs TRBV30 and TRBJ2-3, with 10 bases lining up with TRBD2. The CDR3 totals 16 residues. V lost 2 bases, J lost 6 bases, and 11 bases stayed unmatched. Germline loops: CDR1 GTSNPN, CDR2 SVGIG (reference sequence). CDR3 nucleotide sequence: TGTGCCTGGAGTAGGGGAAGCGGGGGGGGGTCGGATACGCAGTATTTT. This codes for CAWSRGSGGGSDTQYF.

V and J are TRBV2 and TRBJ1-3; 9 bases agree with TRBD1. V shed 7 bases and J 7 bases; nucleotides not matched to a gene: 5. The CDR3 loop spans 13 amino acids. Germline loops: CDR1 SNHLY, CDR2 FYNNEI. CDR3: CASNNRGQNTIYF. Here the CDR3 DNA reads TGTGCCAGCAACAACAGGGGGCAGAACACCATATATTTT.

The rearrangement links TRBV11-2 to TRBJ2-7; 9 bases align to TRBD1. The ends lost 1 base at V and 4 bases at J; junction bases unmatched: 5. This CDR3 spans 15 amino acids. Germline V gives CDR1 SGHAT, CDR2 FQNNGV. CDR3 sequence (DNA): TGTGCCAGCAGCTTAGCGGTGGACAGGGGATACGAGCAGTACTTC. As protein: CASSLAVDRGYEQYF.

The CDR3 loop is CAIISGNQPQHF. CDR3 DNA sequence: TGTGCCATCATTAGCGGCAATCAGCCCCAGCATTTT. The genes are TRBV10-3 and TRBJ1-5, with D uncertain. This CDR3 is 12 amino acids long. The germline CDR1 and CDR2 sequences are ENHRY and SYGVKD. V was shortened by 7 bases and J by 2 bases, with 6 bases between the two germline ends.

The V gene is TRBV2, the J gene TRBJ2-7; tentative D call: TRBD2 (5 bases). The CDR3 is made up of 13 amino acids. Trimming stripped 6 bases from V and 0 bases from J, with 9 bases between. Germline CDR1 is SNHLY and CDR2 is FYNNEI. The CDR3 protein is CASRQRASYEQYF. DNA of the CDR3: TGTGCCAGCAGGCAGAGGGCCTCCTACGAGCAGTACTTC.